The rows below give T cell receptor beta chains drawn from one sample of a study of blood T cell repertoires in COVID-19. Only in-frame clones appear in the TCRdb table, and some are missing; sequencing was by immunoSEQ multiplex PCR. The sample holds 65,000 to 95,000 clones, around 90% seen once. Sequencing was performed on peripheral blood. The receptor source for this set is a man between 65 and 85 years old with acute or convalescent COVID-19. Both conserved end residues are part of each CDR3. Fields, in order: D gene, J gene, V gene, clone size, CDR3 protein, CDR3 DNA. A D gene is named only where the DNA matches it firmly. Where a row states a size, it is once, few, many or the class of an expanded clone; other rows omit it.

>TRBD1|TRBJ1-1|TRBV2|-
CASRDRRPMNTEAFF
TGTGCCAGCAGGGACAGGAGACCTATGAACACTGAAGCTTTCTTT
>-|TRBJ1-4|TRBV7-6|-
CASSSSNRRVEKLFF
TGTGCCAGCAGCTCCTCGAACCGCAGGGTGGAAAAACTGTTTTTT
>TRBD1|TRBJ1-3|TRBV6-1|few
CASSEAGTVIGNTIYF
TGTGCCAGCAGTGAGGCAGGGACAGTGATTGGAAACACCATATATTTT
>TRBD2|TRBJ2-1|TRBV10-3|once
CAISPMRAGVTYNEQFF
TGTGCCATCAGTCCTATGAGGGCGGGGGTAACCTACAATGAGCAGTTCTTC
>-|TRBJ2-1|TRBV6-2/TRBV6-3|-
CASSYPKRGRNEQFF
TGTGCCAGCAGTTACCCTAAACGGGGGAGGAATGAGCAGTTCTTC
>TRBD1|TRBJ1-4|TRBV5-1|-
CASSLQGQGNEKLFF
TGCGCCAGCAGCTTGCAAGGACAGGGGAATGAAAAACTGTTTTTT
>-|TRBJ1-3|TRBV19|few
CASSGQFNSGNTIYF
TGTGCCAGTAGTGGACAGTTTAACTCTGGAAACACCATATATTTT
>TRBD2|TRBJ2-1|TRBV10-3|-
CAIMTSGGANEQFF
TGTGCCATCATGACTAGCGGGGGGGCAAATGAGCAGTTCTTC
>TRBD1|TRBJ2-3|TRBV10-3|once
CAINQNRGVGDTQYF
TGTGCCATCAATCAGAACAGGGGGGTCGGAGATACGCAGTATTTT
>-|TRBJ1-2|TRBV28|-
CASSPRTIANYGYTF
TGTGCCAGCAGTCCACGGACAATAGCTAACTATGGCTACACCTTC
>TRBD1|TRBJ1-6|TRBV29-1|few
CSVGTGHNSPLHF
TGCAGCGTTGGGACAGGACATAATTCACCCCTCCACTTT
>-|TRBJ1-2|TRBV9|few
CASSVVEAGNYGYTF
TGTGCCAGCAGCGTAGTTGAGGCCGGGAACTATGGCTACACCTTC
>TRBD2|TRBJ2-1|TRBV20-1|-
CSASIAGRNYNEQFF
TGCAGTGCAAGTATAGCGGGTAGGAACTACAATGAGCAGTTCTTC
>TRBD2|TRBJ2-7|TRBV7-2|-
CASSLVTSGSGEQYF
TGTGCCAGCAGCTTAGTGACTAGCGGGTCCGGAGAGCAGTACTTC
>-|TRBJ2-1|TRBV5-1|-
CASSWSSGGMEFF
TGCGCCAGCAGCTGGTCCTCCGGGGGTATGGAGTTCTTC
>TRBD1|TRBJ2-7|TRBV5-4|-
CASSYPGTAYEQYF
TGTGCCAGCAGCTACCCGGGGACAGCCTACGAGCAGTACTTC
>TRBD1|TRBJ1-2|TRBV5-1|-
CASSLGTGSLPWGYTF
TGCGCCAGCAGCCTCGGGACAGGGTCCCTCCCATGGGGCTACACCTTC
>TRBD1|TRBJ2-3|TRBV18|-
CASSPPGTGTDTQYF
TGTGCCAGCTCACCACCCGGGACAGGGACAGATACGCAGTATTTT
>-|TRBJ1-1|TRBV11-2|-
CASSLGPGTEAFF
TGTGCCAGCAGCTTAGGTCCGGGGACTGAAGCTTTCTTT
>-|TRBJ2-7|TRBV11-2|few
CASSPLRSYEQYF
TGTGCCAGCAGCCCTCTCCGCTCCTACGAGCAGTACTTC
>TRBD1|TRBJ2-7|TRBV2|once
CASSEGQGAQGQYF
TGTGCCAGCAGTGAGGGACAGGGGGCGCAGGGGCAGTACTTC
>-|TRBJ2-7|TRBV7-9|once
CASSLNQGGDASYEQYF
TGTGCCAGCAGCTTAAATCAAGGGGGGGACGCCTCCTACGAGCAGTACTTC
>TRBD2|TRBJ2-1|TRBV19|-
CASSTTTSGRYNEQFF
TGTGCCAGTAGTACCACGACTAGCGGGAGGTACAATGAGCAGTTCTTC
>TRBD2|TRBJ2-1|TRBV18|once
CASSPSLAGGNNEQFF
TGTGCCAGCTCACCGTCTCTAGCGGGGGGGAACAATGAGCAGTTCTTC
>TRBD2|TRBJ2-1|TRBV20-1|-
CSAASGRAQFF
TGCAGTGCGGCTAGCGGGAGGGCACAGTTCTTC
>TRBD1|TRBJ1-4|TRBV30|-
CAWVGQGGEKLFF
TGTGCCTGGGTAGGACAGGGAGGTGAAAAACTGTTTTTT
>TRBD1|TRBJ1-5|TRBV19|-
CASRDTAGTGNNQPQHF
TGTGCCAGTAGAGACACGGCCGGGACAGGGAACAATCAGCCCCAGCATTTT
>-|TRBJ1-6|TRBV15|-
CATSRDRVSNSPLHF
TGTGCCACCAGCAGAGATAGAGTTTCGAATTCACCCCTCCACTTT
>-|TRBJ1-5|TRBV15|-
CATSRDITGNQPQHF
TGTGCCACCAGCAGAGATATTACGGGGAATCAGCCCCAGCATTTT
>TRBD1|TRBJ2-7|TRBV7-2|-
CASSLEQGGDYEQYF
TGTGCCAGCAGCTTAGAACAGGGGGGAGATTACGAGCAGTACTTC
>-|TRBJ2-3|TRBV7-2|-
CASSVSRGADTQYF
TGTGCCAGCAGCGTATCTAGGGGCGCCGACACGCAGTATTTT
>TRBD2|TRBJ2-7|TRBV15|-
CATSRETSGAYEQYF
TGTGCCACCAGCAGAGAAACTAGCGGGGCCTACGAGCAGTACTTC
>-|TRBJ1-4|TRBV19|once
CASRDRPLTNEKLFF
TGTGCCAGTAGGGACAGACCCTTAACTAATGAAAAACTGTTTTTT
>-|TRBJ1-3|TRBV6-1|-
CASSELSSSGNTIYF
TGTGCCAGCAGTGAATTAAGCTCCTCTGGAAACACCATATATTTT
>TRBD1|TRBJ1-3|TRBV6-5|-
CASSYNGQVSGNTIYF
TGTGCCAGCAGTTACAACGGACAGGTCTCTGGAAACACCATATATTTT
>-|TRBJ2-5|TRBV11-2|once
CASSPGETQYF
TGTGCCAGCAGCCCCGGGGAGACCCAGTACTTC
>-|TRBJ2-1|TRBV28|few
CASSYSLPGYNEQFF
TGTGCCAGCAGTTACAGCCTGCCGGGGTACAATGAGCAGTTCTTC
>TRBD2|TRBJ2-3|TRBV19|-
CASRLTSGRVDTQYF
TGTGCCAGTCGCCTAACTAGCGGGAGGGTAGATACGCAGTATTTT
>-|TRBJ1-6|TRBV5-6|-
CASSPGPASGSPLHF
TGTGCCAGCAGCCCCGGGCCGGCCAGCGGATCACCCCTCCACTTT
>TRBD2|TRBJ2-3|TRBV29-1|few
CSVTRGGSGRVTDTQYF
TGCAGCGTAACGCGGGGGGGTAGCGGGAGAGTGACAGATACGCAGTATTTT
>TRBD1|TRBJ1-4|TRBV4-1|-
CASSPEGQANEKLFF
TGCGCCAGCAGCCCAGAGGGACAGGCTAATGAAAAACTGTTTTTT
>-|TRBJ1-2|TRBV6-2/TRBV6-3|-
CASSPLSGYGYTF
TGTGCCAGCAGCCCCCTCTCCGGGTATGGCTACACCTTC
>TRBD1|TRBJ1-1|TRBV5-4|-
CASSPMDRGFSEAFF
TGTGCCAGCAGCCCAATGGACAGGGGTTTTTCTGAAGCTTTCTTT
>TRBD1|TRBJ2-1|TRBV5-1|-
CASIRDRGHGEQFF
TGCGCCAGCATTCGGGACAGGGGTCACGGTGAGCAGTTCTTC
>-|TRBJ2-7|TRBV3-1/TRBV3-2|once
CANPRGFYEQYF
TGTGCCAACCCCCGGGGGTTCTACGAGCAGTACTTC
>-|TRBJ2-5|TRBV5-1|once
CASSFNPGGRETQYF
TGCGCCAGCAGCTTTAACCCCGGGGGAAGAGAGACCCAGTACTTC
>TRBD1|TRBJ2-7|TRBV5-1|-
CASSLVPGQGLRQYF
TGCGCCAGCAGCTTGGTCCCGGGACAGGGGTTGAGGCAGTACTTC
>TRBD2|TRBJ2-7|TRBV18|-
CASSPPSGRPYEQYF
TGTGCCAGCTCACCACCGAGCGGGAGACCGTACGAGCAGTACTTC
>TRBD1|TRBJ2-7|TRBV5-1|-
CASSLSGTGPHEQYF
TGCGCCAGCAGCTTGAGTGGGACAGGGCCCCACGAGCAGTACTTC
>TRBD1|TRBJ1-1|TRBV19|few
CASSLGQGWITEAFF
TGTGCCAGTAGTCTCGGACAGGGGTGGATCACTGAAGCTTTCTTT
>TRBD1|TRBJ2-1|TRBV7-8|-
CASSGGQGYYNEQFF
TGTGCCAGCAGCGGGGGACAGGGGTATTACAATGAGCAGTTCTTC
>-|TRBJ1-2|TRBV19|-
CASSIQGPGSYGYTF
TGTGCCAGTAGTATTCAGGGGCCAGGCTCGTATGGCTACACCTTC
>-|TRBJ2-3|TRBV6-2/TRBV6-3|-
CASIYGPYTDTQYF
TGTGCCAGCATTTATGGGCCTTACACAGATACGCAGTATTTT
>TRBD1|TRBJ2-1|TRBV19|-
CASTPRGQGRNEQFF
TGTGCCAGTACCCCCAGGGGGCAGGGAAGGAATGAGCAGTTCTTC
>-|TRBJ1-6|TRBV27|-
CASSSPPGTLHF
TGTGCCAGCAGTTCACCACCGGGGACCCTCCACTTT
>-|TRBJ1-1|TRBV12-3/TRBV12-4|-
CASRDSGNTEAFF
TGTGCCAGCAGGGACAGTGGTAACACTGAAGCTTTCTTT